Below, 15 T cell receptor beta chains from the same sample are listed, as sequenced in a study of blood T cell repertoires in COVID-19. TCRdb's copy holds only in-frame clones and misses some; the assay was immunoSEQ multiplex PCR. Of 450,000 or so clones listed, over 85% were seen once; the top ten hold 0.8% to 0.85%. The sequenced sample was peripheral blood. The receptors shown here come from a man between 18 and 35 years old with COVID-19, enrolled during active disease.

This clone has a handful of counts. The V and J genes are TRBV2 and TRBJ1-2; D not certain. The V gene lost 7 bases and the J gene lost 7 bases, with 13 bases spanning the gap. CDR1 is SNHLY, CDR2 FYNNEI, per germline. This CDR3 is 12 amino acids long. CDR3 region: CASKPGGSGYTF. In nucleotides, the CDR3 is TGTGCCAGCAAGCCAGGTGGAAGTGGCTACACCTTC.

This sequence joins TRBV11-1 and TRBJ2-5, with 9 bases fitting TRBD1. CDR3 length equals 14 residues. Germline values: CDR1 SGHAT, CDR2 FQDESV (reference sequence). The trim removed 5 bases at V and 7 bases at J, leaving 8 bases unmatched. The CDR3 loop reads CASSDRTGDRTQYF. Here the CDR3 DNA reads TGTGCCAGCAGCGACAGGACAGGGGATCGGACCCAGTACTTC.

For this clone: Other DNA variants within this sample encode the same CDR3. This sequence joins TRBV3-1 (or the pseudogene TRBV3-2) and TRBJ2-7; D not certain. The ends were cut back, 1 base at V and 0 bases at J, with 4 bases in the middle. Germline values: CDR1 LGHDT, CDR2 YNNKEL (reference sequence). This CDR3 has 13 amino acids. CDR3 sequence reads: CASSQAVSYEQYF. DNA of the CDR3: TGTGCCAGCAGCCAAGCGGTCTCCTACGAGCAGTACTTC.

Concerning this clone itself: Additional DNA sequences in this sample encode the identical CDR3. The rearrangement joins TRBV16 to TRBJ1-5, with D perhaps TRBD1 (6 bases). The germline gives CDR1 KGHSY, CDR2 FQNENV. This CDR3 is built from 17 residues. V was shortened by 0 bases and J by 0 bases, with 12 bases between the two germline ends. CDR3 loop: CASSQSRGRYSNQPQHF. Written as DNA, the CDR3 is TGTGCCAGCAGCCAATCCAGGGGTCGCTATAGCAATCAGCCCCAGCATTTT.

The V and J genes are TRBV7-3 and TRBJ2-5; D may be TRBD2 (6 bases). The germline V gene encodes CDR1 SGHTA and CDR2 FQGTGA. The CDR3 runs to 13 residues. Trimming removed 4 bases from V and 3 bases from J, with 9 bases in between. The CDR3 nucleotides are TGTGCCAGCAGCTCCCGGAGGGAAGAGACCCAGTACTTC. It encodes CASSSRREETQYF.

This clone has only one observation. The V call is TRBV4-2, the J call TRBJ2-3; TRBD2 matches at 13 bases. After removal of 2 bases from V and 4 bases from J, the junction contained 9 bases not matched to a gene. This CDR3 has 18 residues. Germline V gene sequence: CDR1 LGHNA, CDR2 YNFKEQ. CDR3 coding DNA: TGTGCCAGCAGCCAATTGGGGACTAGCGGGGTAAGGGCAGATACGCAGTATTTT. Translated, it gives CASSQLGTSGVRADTQYF.

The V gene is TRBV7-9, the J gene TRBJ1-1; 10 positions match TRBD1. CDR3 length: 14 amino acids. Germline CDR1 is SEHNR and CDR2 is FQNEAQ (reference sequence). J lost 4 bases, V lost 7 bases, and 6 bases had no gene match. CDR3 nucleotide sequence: TGTGCCAGCAATGGACAGGGGGGTGGCACTGAAGCTTTCTTT. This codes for CASNGQGGGTEAFF.

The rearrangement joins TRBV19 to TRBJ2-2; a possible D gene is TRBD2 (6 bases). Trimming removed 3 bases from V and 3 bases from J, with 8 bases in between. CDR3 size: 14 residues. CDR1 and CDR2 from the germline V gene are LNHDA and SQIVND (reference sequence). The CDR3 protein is CASSIGTYTGELFF. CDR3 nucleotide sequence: TGTGCCAGTAGTATCGGGACTTACACCGGGGAGCTGTTTTTT.

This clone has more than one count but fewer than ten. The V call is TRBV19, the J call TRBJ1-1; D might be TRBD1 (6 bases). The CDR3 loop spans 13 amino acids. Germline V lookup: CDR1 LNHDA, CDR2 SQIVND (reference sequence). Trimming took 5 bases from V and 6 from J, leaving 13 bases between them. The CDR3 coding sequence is TGTGCCAGTAGTCCTGACAGGTCGGCTGAAGCTTTCTTT. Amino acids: CASSPDRSAEAFF.

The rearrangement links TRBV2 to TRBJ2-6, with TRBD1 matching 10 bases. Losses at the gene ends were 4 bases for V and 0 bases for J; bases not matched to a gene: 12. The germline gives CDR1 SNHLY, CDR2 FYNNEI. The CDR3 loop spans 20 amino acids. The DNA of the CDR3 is TGTGCCAGCAGTGTCCCGGGACAGGGGTCCACAAGCTCTGGGGCCAACGTCCTGACTTTC. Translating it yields CASSVPGQGSTSSGANVLTF.

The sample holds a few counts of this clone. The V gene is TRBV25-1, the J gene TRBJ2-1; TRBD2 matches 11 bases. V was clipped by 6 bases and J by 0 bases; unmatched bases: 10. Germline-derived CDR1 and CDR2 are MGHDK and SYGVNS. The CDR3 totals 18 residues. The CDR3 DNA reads TGTGCCAGCAGCGGACTAGCGGGCCTTACGAGCTCCTACAATGAGCAGTTCTTC. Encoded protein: CASSGLAGLTSSYNEQFF.

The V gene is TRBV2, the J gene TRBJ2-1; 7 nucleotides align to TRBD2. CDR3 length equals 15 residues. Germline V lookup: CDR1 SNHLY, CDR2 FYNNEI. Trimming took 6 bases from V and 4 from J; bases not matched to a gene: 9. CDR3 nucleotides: TGTGCCAGCAGCTCAGCGGGAATTAGGTACAATGAGCAGTTCTTC. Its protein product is CASSSAGIRYNEQFF.

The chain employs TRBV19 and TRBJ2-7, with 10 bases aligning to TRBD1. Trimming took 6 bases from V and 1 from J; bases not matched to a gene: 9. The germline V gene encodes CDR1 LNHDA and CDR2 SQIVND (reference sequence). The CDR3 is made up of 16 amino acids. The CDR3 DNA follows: TGTGCCAGTAGGACCGGGACAGGGGCCTCATCCTACGAGCAGTACTTC. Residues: CASRTGTGASSYEQYF.

The CDR3 nucleotides are TGCGCCAGCAGCTTGGCCGGCGGGAGAAGATCCTACGAGCAGTACTTC. Its translation: CASSLAGGRRSYEQYF. This chain connects TRBV5-1 to TRBJ2-7; the match to TRBD2 covers 7 bases. The CDR3 is made up of 16 amino acids. Trimming took 0 bases from V and 1 from J; bases not matched to a gene: 7. Germline lookup yields CDR1 SGHRS and CDR2 YFSETQ.

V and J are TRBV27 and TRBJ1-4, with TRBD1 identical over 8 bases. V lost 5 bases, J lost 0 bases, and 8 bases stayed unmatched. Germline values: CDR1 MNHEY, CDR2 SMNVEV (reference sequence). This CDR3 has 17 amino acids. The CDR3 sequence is CASSPRTGHATNEKLFF. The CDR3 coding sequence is TGTGCCAGCAGTCCGAGGACAGGGCATGCAACTAATGAAAAACTGTTTTTT.